This is a list of T cell receptor beta chains from one sample in a study of human T cells and chemical hapten exposure. A single record per CDR3 protein comes from TCRdb applying MiXCR to the RACE reads. The table has more than 300,000 distinct CDR3 sequences, approximately 5.1% seen once. This material consisted of whole blood, taken in connection with sensitization to the hapten diphenylcyclopropenone (DPC). The receptors here all came from a woman aged 50 to 65 with alopecia areata. Some clones in this sample may be carry-over from other donors' samples. Both conserved end residues are part of each CDR3. A D gene is named only where the DNA matches it firmly. Expanded clones get a size class; other rows say once, few or many, or leave the size out.

d_gene | j_gene | abundance | v_gene | CDR3nt | CDR3aa
NA | TRBJ2-5 | many | TRBV9 | TGTGCCAGCAGCGTAGCGGCCCACGCGACCCAAGAGACCCAGTACTTC | CASSVAAHATQETQYF
NA | TRBJ2-1 | many | TRBV2 | TGTGCCAGCAGTGAATGGGCGGGGTCCAACAATGAGCAGTTCTTC | CASSEWAGSNNEQFF
NA | TRBJ2-7 | few | TRBV9 | TGTGCCAGCAGCCCAGGGGCCGGGTTCGAGCAGTACTTC | CASSPGAGFEQYF
TRBD1 | TRBJ2-3 | few | TRBV28 | TGTGCCAGCAGCATGGACAGGGGTTTCACAGATACGCAGTATTTT | CASSMDRGFTDTQYF
NA | TRBJ1-1 | few | TRBV6-2/TRBV6-3 | TGTGCCAGCAGTTACCCTCCGGGGACTGAAGCTTTCTTT | CASSYPPGTEAFF
NA | TRBJ1-1 | many | TRBV27 | TGTGCCAGCAGTTCGACAGGAGATCATGTAACTTTCTTT | CASSSTGDHVTFF
TRBD2 | TRBJ2-5 | NA | TRBV20-1 | TGCAGTGTAACTAGCGGGGAGGAGACCCAGTACTTC | CSVTSGEETQYF
TRBD2 | TRBJ2-3 | NA | TRBV6-2/TRBV6-3 | TGTGCCAGCAGTCGAGCACTAGCGGGAGATACGCAGTATTTT | CASSRALAGDTQYF
NA | TRBJ1-5 | few | TRBV28 | TGTGCCAGCAGTGACCGGGATACCACTATTTTAAATAGCAATCAGCCCCAGCATTTT | CASSDRDTTILNSNQPQHF
TRBD2 | TRBJ2-1 | many | TRBV4-3 | TGCGCCAGCAGCCAGGGTTATGGTAGCGGGAGGTCCCAGTTCTTC | CASSQGYGSGRSQFF
TRBD2 | TRBJ2-7 | NA | TRBV29-1 | TGCAGCGTCGGGGGAGGACTAGCGAGAACCTACGAGCAGTACTTC | CSVGGGLARTYEQYF
NA | TRBJ2-7 | NA | TRBV3-1 | TGTGCCAGCAGCCACAGACCTAACCCCTACGAGCAGTACTTC | CASSHRPNPYEQYF
NA | TRBJ1-5 | many | TRBV12-3/TRBV12-4 | TGTGCCAGCAGTGCTCAGGGTTCTCAGCCCCAGCATTTT | CASSAQGSQPQHF
NA | TRBJ2-3 | many | TRBV11-2 | TGTGCCAGCAGCTTAGGTATGGATACGCAGTATTTT | CASSLGMDTQYF
TRBD1 | TRBJ2-7 | many | TRBV9 | TGTGCCAGCAGCGTAGGTAGCCGGGACAGGGTCGGGGAGCAGTACTTC | CASSVGSRDRVGEQYF
NA | TRBJ2-1 | many | TRBV7-8 | TGTGCCAGCAGCTCCGATCCCGCTAGGGTCAGACACAATGAGCAGTTCTTC | CASSSDPARVRHNEQFF
NA | TRBJ2-7 | NA | TRBV28 | TGTGCCAGCAGTTTAAACAGCTCTCCCCTAGAGCAGTACTTC | CASSLNSSPLEQYF